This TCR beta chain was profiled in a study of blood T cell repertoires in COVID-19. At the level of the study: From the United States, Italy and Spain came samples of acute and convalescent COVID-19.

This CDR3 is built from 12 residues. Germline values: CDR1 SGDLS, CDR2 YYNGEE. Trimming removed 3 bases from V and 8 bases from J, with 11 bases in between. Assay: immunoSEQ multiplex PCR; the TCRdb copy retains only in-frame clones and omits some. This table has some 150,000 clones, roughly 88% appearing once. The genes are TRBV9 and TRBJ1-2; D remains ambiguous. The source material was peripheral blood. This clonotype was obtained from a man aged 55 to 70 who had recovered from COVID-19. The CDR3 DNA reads TGTGCCAGCAGCGCGGGGTCTAGAGGCTACACCTTC. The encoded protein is CASSAGSRGYTF.